In its sample, the clone carrying this T cell receptor beta chain was seen once. V lost 4 bases, J lost 2 bases, and 20 bases lay in between. CDR1 and CDR2 from the germline V gene are MNHNS and SASEGT. The CDR3 has 17 amino acids. This sample is drawn from a study of blood T cell repertoires in COVID-19. Study-wide background: The United States, Italy and Spain provided the acute and convalescent COVID-19 samples. Sources were T cells, B-cell-depleted T cells, or PBMCs; the material itself was cDNA or gDNA.

Per the original data handling: By means of reference gene primer amplification, nucleated cell counts were estimated. Method: immunoSEQ multiplex PCR; TCRdb's copy keeps in-frame clones and lacks some. Clone size and the V and J calls come from that table; the DNA yielded D and trimming. The sample holds about 190,000 clones, roughly nine tenths seen once. The clonotype originates from a man aged 65 to 79 with active or convalescent COVID-19. The material sequenced was peripheral blood. The chain has TRBV6-1 and TRBJ2-5, with a weak D call TRBD2 (6 bases). The CDR3 DNA is TGTGCCAGCAGTGCCTCCGGGAGCCACATGCAGCAAGAGACCCAGTACTTC. This translates into CASSASGSHMQQETQYF.